This T cell receptor beta chain originates from a study of memory B cells and T cells in multiple sclerosis (dated by TCRdb to between 2017 and 2018). Background on the whole study: The study compared TCR beta repertoires of autoproliferating peripheral T cells with brain lesion-infiltrating T cells in multiple sclerosis patients. Two multiple sclerosis patients were included in the TCR sequencing because brain lesions obtained at autopsy or brain-infiltrating cells obtained from biopsy were available for them.

TCRbeta CDR3 regions were amplified from extracted genomic DNA using the immunoSEQ Platform. The immunoSEQ assay combined multiplex PCR with high-throughput sequencing and a vendor bioinformatics pipeline. The study's processing was this. After discarding non-productive sequences and any CDR3s under 4 amino acids in length, clonotype frequencies were recalculated for each sample. In immunoSEQ Analyzer 2.0, a clonotype counted as shared when the CDR3 amino acid, V gene and J gene sequences were identical. Repertoire overlap was normalized by dividing shared clonotype counts by the product of both clone-set sizes, scaled by 1000 into arbitrary units. Not all clones reach the TCRdb copy of this immuneACCESS table, which keeps in-frame sequences only. Checked studies attribute under half of the gap to unresolved V genes and leave the rest unexplained. That table is the source of V, J and clone size, and D and trimming were worked out from the DNA. The sample profile shows roughly 12,000 clones; about four fifths of them were found once. Over 2.5% of the sample lies in the top ten.

Here is what the overall study found, with its caveats: Clone-set sizes differed between compartments, which influenced counts of shared clonotypes and required normalization.

After CFSE-labeled PBMCs were cultured without any stimulus, the autoproliferating (CFSEdim) and non-proliferating (CFSEhi) T cell fractions were each sequenced on their own. Altogether, about 5.1x10^7 CFSE-labeled PBMCs were kept in culture for roughly 7 days with no stimulus, after which the replicate wells were combined. PBMCs were labeled with approximately 0.5 uM CFSE and were cultured without exogenous stimuli in serum-free AIM-V medium. PBMCs were obtained by Ficoll density gradient centrifugation and kept cryopreserved until use. Live 7-AAD-negative cells were sorted on a FACSAria III, washed with PBS, and frozen at -80 degrees C as dry pellets. The count of this clone is one. No cognate antigen has been identified for it. No base quality values were provided; no much bigger clone lies one nucleotide off. The sequence was collected from a human donor with multiple sclerosis. The sequencing input was PBMCs from blood kept in culture.

The DNA sequence follows: TGTGCCAGCAGCCCAAGCAGGGCCTCGTCTCGGGGCTCCTATAATTCACCCCTCCACTTT. Its translation reads: CASSPSRASSRGSYNSPLHF. The chain was built from TRBV7-8 and TRBJ1-6; possibly the D gene is TRBD1, per 5 matching bases. From its cysteine to its phenylalanine, the CDR3 spans 20 amino acids. CDR3 DNA only is kept here, 60 bases in frame from base 1. V is shortened by 5 bases, J by 0 bases, and the region joining them spans 23 bases. CDR1 and CDR2 are read off the germline V gene as SGHVS and FQNEAQ. Supplemented by the reference TRBV7-8 and TRBJ1-6 proteins around the CDR3, the complete variable domain is GAGVSQSPRYKVAKRGQDVALRCDPISGHVSLFWYQQALGQGPEFLTYFQNEAQLDKSGLPSDRFFAERPEGSVSTLKIQRTQQEDSAVYLCASSPSRASSRGSYNSPLHFGNGTRLTVT.